This T cell receptor beta chain was identified in a study of cytomegalovirus exposure and HLA in healthy donors. Study overall: HLA-typed donors were the source of approximately 88 million unique TCRs, which an early data release held.

The PCR made use of 60 Vbeta and 13 Jbeta primers. Using immunoSEQ multiplex PCR, the repertoire was profiled, and TCRdb retains in-frame clones only, with some absent. The table lists over 70,000 clones, around 64% of them singletons, with around 2.3% in the top ten. J lost 1 base, V lost 4 bases, and 6 bases had no gene match. The V gene's germline CDR1 is SGHRS and CDR2 YFSETQ. CDR3 length equals 16 residues. Donors likely had unrecorded immune exposures despite being nominally healthy when sampled. V gene TRBV5-1 combines with J gene TRBJ1-3; TRBD1 matches at 9 bases. This TCR derives from a young man in good health and CMV-seronegative. Input material: PBMCs. The CDR3 DNA reads TGCGCCAGCAGCCCGGGACAGGGAATTTCTGGAAACACCATATATTTT. It is translated as CASSPGQGISGNTIYF.